This TCR beta chain was recorded in a study of T cell responses to AZD1222 COVID-19 vaccine. Study-level findings and limits: In the spike-specific TCR repertoire, nearly half reportedly target unmutated variant regions.

In regard to this clone: Its antigen is currently unknown.

Some clones are missing from TCRdb's copy, which holds only in-frame ones; the method was immunoSEQ multiplex PCR. The sample holds 150,000 or so clones, roughly nine tenths seen once. In germline, CDR1 is GTSNPN, CDR2 SVGIG (reference sequence). The CDR3 totals 15 residues. V lost 1 base, J lost 0 bases, and 11 bases lay in between. The sample was peripheral blood, taken 28 days after the second AZD1222 dose. The chain has TRBV30 and TRBJ2-3; a weak D match, TRBD1 (5 bases). The clonotype was recovered from an adult who received the AZD1222 COVID-19 vaccine. The CDR3 DNA is TGTGCCTGGAGTGCCGGACACCAAAGCACAGATACGCAGTATTTT. Translation gives CAWSAGHQSTDTQYF.